This is a list of T cell receptor beta chains from one sample in a study of blood T cell repertoires in COVID-19. Clones were sequenced by immunoSEQ multiplex PCR, and TCRdb holds only the in-frame ones, with some missing. The sample includes about 160,000 clones, 85% to 95% of them seen just once. Sequencing used peripheral blood. These receptors were obtained from a woman aged 50 to 60 with acute or convalescent COVID-19. Both conserved end residues are part of each CDR3. The order of the fields is V gene, J gene, D gene, clone size, CDR3 DNA, CDR3 protein. A D gene is named only where the DNA matches it firmly. Only part of the rows carry a size: once, few, many, or a class if the clone is expanded.

V: TRBV28
J: TRBJ1-4
D: .
size: .
DNA: TGTGCCAGCAGTCCCATGGGGGGGGCTAATGAAAAACTGTTTTTT
CDR3: CASSPMGGANEKLFF

V: TRBV5-1
J: TRBJ1-6
D: TRBD1
size: .
DNA: TGCGCCAGCAGCTTGGAGCAACAGGGGAAAGGGTCGAATTCACCCCTCCACTTT
CDR3: CASSLEQQGKGSNSPLHF

V: TRBV28
J: TRBJ1-2
D: TRBD1
size: .
DNA: TGTGCCAGTCCAGGGGGAGATGGCTACACCTTC
CDR3: CASPGGDGYTF

V: TRBV9
J: TRBJ2-7
D: .
size: .
DNA: TGTGCCAGCAGCGTAGACGGTCCGCTCGGAGGCGAGCAGTACTTC
CDR3: CASSVDGPLGGEQYF

V: TRBV20-1
J: TRBJ1-1
D: .
size: .
DNA: TGCAGTGCTAGAGGGCGGAGTGAAGCTTTCTTT
CDR3: CSARGRSEAFF

V: TRBV9
J: TRBJ2-3
D: .
size: .
DNA: TGTGCCAGCAGCGTAGGGGGCGTCGGCACAGATACGCAGTATTTT
CDR3: CASSVGGVGTDTQYF

V: TRBV15
J: TRBJ1-2
D: TRBD1
size: .
DNA: TGTGCCACCGGGACAGGCACTTTCTATGGCTACACCTTC
CDR3: CATGTGTFYGYTF

V: TRBV10-3
J: TRBJ1-1
D: .
size: .
DNA: TGTGCCATCAGTGGGTGGGGTCAGGGAATAGGAACTGAAGCTTTCTTT
CDR3: CAISGWGQGIGTEAFF

V: TRBV24-1
J: TRBJ2-2
D: .
size: .
DNA: TGTGCCACCAGTGCCAACAGGGATTCGAACACCGGGGAGCTGTTTTTT
CDR3: CATSANRDSNTGELFF

V: TRBV2
J: TRBJ1-5
D: .
size: .
DNA: TGTGCCAGCAGTACTCGGCCGGGGAATCAGCCCCAGCATTTT
CDR3: CASSTRPGNQPQHF

V: TRBV10-3
J: TRBJ2-3
D: .
size: .
DNA: TGTGCCATCAGTGAGTCTGCCGGGAGCACAGATACGCAGTATTTT
CDR3: CAISESAGSTDTQYF

V: TRBV4-3
J: TRBJ1-2
D: .
size: .
DNA: TGCGCCAGCAGCCAAGAGCGGGGATCCTCGGCATATGGCTACACCTTC
CDR3: CASSQERGSSAYGYTF

V: TRBV3-1/TRBV3-2
J: TRBJ2-7
D: .
size: .
DNA: TGTGCCAGCAGTCCCCGGGGGTCGGGGTCCTACGAGCAGTACTTC
CDR3: CASSPRGSGSYEQYF

V: TRBV7-9
J: TRBJ1-2
D: .
size: few
DNA: TGTGCCAGCAGCGACACCCTGGGACACCTCTATGGCTACACCTTC
CDR3: CASSDTLGHLYGYTF

V: TRBV6-1
J: TRBJ1-5
D: TRBD1
size: .
DNA: TGTGCCAGCAGTGACGATGCTGGACAGGCTATTAGCAATCAGCCCCAGCATTTT
CDR3: CASSDDAGQAISNQPQHF